This passage covers 14 T cell receptor beta chains from one sample sequenced in a study of OX40 agonist ivuxolimab in advanced cancers. The method was immunoSEQ multiplex PCR; TCRdb's version includes in-frame clones alone and lacks a portion of them. The sample shows 71,000 or so clones, 70% to 90% of them seen only once. Material: CD4+ or CD8+ T cells sorted from blood, obtained in a trial of the OX40 agonist ivuxolimab. These receptors all come from an adult with an advanced solid tumor such as melanoma, head and neck, liver or kidney cancer.

V and J are TRBV5-6 and TRBJ2-3; D call uncertain. The germline gives CDR1 SGHDT, CDR2 YYEEEE. The CDR3 loop spans 14 amino acids. V lost 0 bases, J lost 2 bases, and 7 bases lay in between. CDR3 residues: CASSLESPTDTQYF. In DNA, the CDR3 is TGTGCCAGCAGCTTGGAATCACCCACAGATACGCAGTATTTT.

The chain couples TRBV27 to TRBJ1-1, with 7 bases aligning to TRBD1. In germline, CDR1 is MNHEY, CDR2 SMNVEV (reference sequence). V was pared by 5 bases and J by 0 bases, with 9 bases of the junction left unmatched. This CDR3 region has 16 residues. CDR3 nucleotide sequence: TGTGCCAGCAGTACGAGGGGACAGCGCATGAACACTGAAGCTTTCTTT. Amino acids: CASSTRGQRMNTEAFF.

The rearrangement links TRBV4-3 to TRBJ2-3; 7 bases agree with TRBD2. The germline gives CDR1 LGHNA, CDR2 YSLEER. This CDR3 spans 18 amino acids. The junction had 11 bases not matched to a gene; V was cut back by 2 bases and J by 0 bases. The CDR3 loop reads CASSQLYASGASTDTQYF. CDR3 DNA sequence: TGCGCCAGCAGCCAATTGTACGCTAGCGGAGCTAGCACAGATACGCAGTATTTT.

CDR3 region: CASSPTGQGDQPQHF. In nucleotides, the CDR3 is TGTGCCAGCAGCCCGACCGGACAGGGGGATCAGCCCCAGCATTTT. V and J are TRBV4-2 and TRBJ1-5, with 10 bases identical to TRBD1. The germline CDR1 and CDR2 sequences are LGHNA and YNFKEQ. This CDR3 spans 15 amino acids. V lost 4 bases to trimming and J lost 5 bases; unmatched junction nucleotides: 5.

The J gene is TRBJ2-3, the V gene TRBV4-2, with TRBD2 identical over 13 bases. The CDR3 has 16 amino acids. From germline, CDR1 is LGHNA and CDR2 YNFKEQ. Trimming removed 5 bases from V and 2 bases from J; junction bases left unmatched: 4. CDR3 in DNA: TGTGCCAGCAGCGATACTAGCGGGAGGGACACAGATACGCAGTATTTT. It specifies CASSDTSGRDTDTQYF.

The chain couples TRBV28 to TRBJ1-1; D remains ambiguous. The V end was cut by 10 bases, the J end by 3 bases, with 15 bases between. The CDR3 has 13 residues. Germline V gene lookup returns CDR1 MDHEN and CDR2 SYDVKM. The CDR3 nucleotides are TGTGCCATCAATACCCCCTCAGACACTGAAGCTTTCTTT. Protein: CAINTPSDTEAFF.

The chain carries TRBV5-6 and TRBJ2-1; TRBD2 matches 9 bases. The germline gives CDR1 SGHDT, CDR2 YYEEEE. The CDR3 is 16 amino acids. V lost 4 bases and J lost 8; bases outside the gene matches: 13. This CDR3 reads CASSLVLVAGDHEQFF. The CDR3 nucleotides are TGTGCCAGCAGCCTGGTCTTGGTAGCGGGAGATCATGAGCAGTTCTTC.

The J gene is TRBJ2-1, the V gene TRBV5-5; 11 bases are a match to TRBD1. The length of the CDR3 is 16 residues. The germline CDR1 and CDR2 sequences are SGHKS and YYEKEE (reference sequence). The junction had 12 bases not matched to a gene; V was cut back by 6 bases and J by 7 bases. The CDR3 sequence: CASTSPWTGGGNEQFF. CDR3 nucleotide sequence: TGTGCCAGCACCTCACCGTGGACAGGGGGCGGAAATGAGCAGTTCTTC.

The chain joins TRBV5-5 to TRBJ2-1; D may be TRBD2 (5 bases). The CDR3 has 15 amino acids. CDR1 is SGHKS, CDR2 YYEKEE, per germline (reference sequence). Trimming took 1 base from V and 0 from J, leaving 8 bases between them. CDR3 nucleotides: TGTGCCAGCAGCTTGACGGCGGGCTCCTACAATGAGCAGTTCTTC. This codes for CASSLTAGSYNEQFF.

This clone was picked up one time. V usage is TRBV2 and J usage is TRBJ2-1, with 8 bases that match TRBD2. J gave up 5 bases and V 10 bases, and 7 bases lay outside the gene matches. The CDR3 sequence is 13 residues long. Germline CDR1 SNHLY, CDR2 FYNNEI. In nucleotides, the CDR3 is TGTGCCACTCGAGGACTAGCAGACAATGAGCAGTTCTTC. This codes for CATRGLADNEQFF.

The rearrangement links TRBV9 to TRBJ2-1; D is unclear. V lost 0 bases, J lost 2 bases, and 6 bases lay in between. Germline lookup yields CDR1 SGDLS and CDR2 YYNGEE. The CDR3 is 14 residues long. Written as DNA, the CDR3 is TGTGCCAGCAGCGTAGCTACTCCCTACAATGAGCAGTTCTTC. Translation gives CASSVATPYNEQFF.

The genes are TRBV7-2 and TRBJ2-1; D is tentatively TRBD1 or TRBD2 (5 bases each). Germline CDR1 is SGHTA and CDR2 is FQGNSA. This CDR3 has 13 residues. The V gene lost 5 bases and the J gene lost 6 bases, with 11 bases spanning the gap. Here the CDR3 DNA reads TGTGCCAGCAGCCCCGGGACCGGCAATGAGCAGTTCTTC. Protein: CASSPGTGNEQFF.

This clone was found a few times. The J gene is TRBJ1-1, the V gene TRBV10-3, with 9 bases that match TRBD1. V lost 11 bases to trimming and J lost 0 bases; unmatched junction nucleotides: 13. There are 16 residues in the CDR3. Germline V gene data show CDR1 as ENHRY and CDR2 as SYGVKD. The CDR3 DNA is TGTGCCTCCACAGGGGGCGTGGGGGGAATGAACACTGAAGCTTTCTTT. Translated, it gives CASTGGVGGMNTEAFF.

The rearrangement joins TRBV29-1 to TRBJ2-7; 9 bases match TRBD1. Germline V gene data show CDR1 as SQVTM and CDR2 as ANQGSEA. The junction had 7 bases not matched to a gene; V was cut back by 8 bases and J by 5 bases. This CDR3 region has 12 residues. CDR3 nucleotides: TGCAGCAGCACAGGGGGCTCTAACGAGCAGTACTTC. This translates into CSSTGGSNEQYF.